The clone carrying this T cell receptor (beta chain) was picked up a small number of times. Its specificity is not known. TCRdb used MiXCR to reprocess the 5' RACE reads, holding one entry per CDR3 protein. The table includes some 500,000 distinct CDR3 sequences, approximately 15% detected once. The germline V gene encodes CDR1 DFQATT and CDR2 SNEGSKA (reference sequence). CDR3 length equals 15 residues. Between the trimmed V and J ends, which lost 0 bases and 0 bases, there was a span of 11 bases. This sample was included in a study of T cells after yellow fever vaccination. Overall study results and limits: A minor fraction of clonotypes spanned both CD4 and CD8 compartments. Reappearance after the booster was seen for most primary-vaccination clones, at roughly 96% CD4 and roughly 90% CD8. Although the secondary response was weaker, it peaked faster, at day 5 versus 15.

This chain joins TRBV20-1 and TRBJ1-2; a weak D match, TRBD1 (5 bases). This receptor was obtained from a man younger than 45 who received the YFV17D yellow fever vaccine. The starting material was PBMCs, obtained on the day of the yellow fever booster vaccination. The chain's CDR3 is CSARDVTGANYGYTF. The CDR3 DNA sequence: TGCAGTGCTAGAGATGTAACAGGAGCTAACTATGGCTACACCTTC.